The following is a T cell receptor beta chain sequence with its context. Germline V gene lookup returns CDR1 MDHEN and CDR2 SYDVKM. Trimming left V 5 bases short and J 6 bases short, with 17 bases between. This CDR3 region has 16 residues. These data originate in a study of blood T cell repertoires in COVID-19. The Seattle patients joined while their infection was active and were tracked longitudinally afterward. Measured with immunoSEQ multiplex PCR; TCRdb has only the in-frame clones, and not every one. The sample holds 200,000 to 300,000 clones; roughly 86% are singletons and the top ten take around 5%.

This sequence was found in a woman between 55 and 75 years old with COVID-19, enrolled during active disease. The V gene is TRBV28, the J gene TRBJ1-6; possibly TRBD1 for D (6 bases). What was sequenced was peripheral blood. The CDR3 region has the DNA TGTGCCAGCAGTGTCAATCCAGGGGCGCGTAATTCACCCCTCCACTTT. Amino acids: CASSVNPGARNSPLHF.